This T cell receptor beta chain derives from a study of blood T cell repertoires in COVID-19. In germline, CDR1 is LGHDT, CDR2 YNNKEL (reference sequence). V lost 1 base, J lost 4 bases, and 5 bases lay in between. CDR3 length: 13 residues. In the original processing: Amplifying reference gene primers gave estimates of nucleated cell counts. The assay was immunoSEQ multiplex PCR, and TCRdb's table has in-frame clones only and misses some. That table supplies the V and J calls and clone size; D and trimming were determined from the DNA. The data show nearly 400,000 clones, roughly 89% seen once. The participants were between roughly 18 and 89 years old and came from some 23 US areas.

The receptor was derived from a woman aged 25 to 39 who had recovered from COVID-19. Sequencing was done on a sample of PBMCs or T cells enriched from blood (not recorded which). The chain employs TRBV3-1 (or the pseudogene TRBV3-2) and TRBJ1-5; no clear D gene. CDR3 bases: TGTGCCAGCAGCCAAGCGGGTAATCAGCCCCAGCATTTT. This gives the protein CASSQAGNQPQHF.